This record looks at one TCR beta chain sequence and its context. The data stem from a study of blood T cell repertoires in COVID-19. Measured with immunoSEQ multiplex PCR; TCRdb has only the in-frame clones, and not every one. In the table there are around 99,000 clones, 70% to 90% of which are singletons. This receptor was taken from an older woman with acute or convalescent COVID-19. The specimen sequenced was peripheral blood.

CDR3 region: CASSSRQAAGDQPQHF. The CDR3, as DNA: TGTGCCAGCAGCTCCCGACAGGCCGCAGGTGATCAGCCCCAGCATTTT. J is TRBJ1-5 and V is TRBV21-1; the DNA was not compared with TRBD1, the D call given in the table. TRBV21-1 is classified as a pseudogene. The CDR3 has 16 amino acids.